The 6 T cell receptor beta chains below come from one sample, sequenced in a study of shared clonotypes between healthy human individuals. Libraries were prepared by immunoSEQ multiplex PCR; TCRdb keeps only in-frame clonotypes and omits some of them. The sample has 2 million to 2.5 million clones; almost 96% are singletons. The source material was naive CD4+ T cells sorted from blood. Sample subset: CD45RA+ positively selected. These receptors all come from a man aged 18-30 years in good health.

The rearrangement uses TRBV6-1 and TRBJ1-1; a weak D match, TRBD1 (6 bases). CDR1 MNHNS and CDR2 SASEGT come from the germline V gene. V lost 4 bases to trimming and J lost 4 bases, with 16 bases between them. This CDR3 is built from 15 residues. The CDR3: CASSGTHTGSTEAFF. The CDR3, as DNA: TGTGCCAGCAGTGGTACCCACACAGGGAGCACTGAAGCTTTCTTT.

The rearrangement links TRBV30 to TRBJ1-5; a weak D match, TRBD1 (5 bases). V was cut by 6 bases and J by 9 bases, with 15 bases left in between. This CDR3 spans 12 amino acids. CDR1 and CDR2 from the germline V gene are GTSNPN and SVGIG (reference sequence). The CDR3 nucleotides are TGTGCCTGCAATCGGGGAAGGGGGCCCCAGCATTTT. This gives the protein CACNRGRGPQHF.

The DNA for the CDR3 is TGTGCCAGCAGCTTGGCCGGCAGGGGCCATGGCTACACCTTC. Translation: CASSLAGRGHGYTF. This chain connects TRBV5-4 to TRBJ1-2; D is perhaps TRBD1 (6 bases). Germline values: CDR1 SGHNT, CDR2 YYREEE (reference sequence). V lost 0 bases, J lost 6 bases, and 12 bases lay in between. This CDR3 spans 14 amino acids. The whole variable domain, remainder taken from reference TRBV5-4 and TRBJ1-2, is ETGVTQSPTHLIKTRGQQVTLRCSSQSGHNTVSWYQQALGQGPQFIFQYYREEENGRGNFPPRFSGLQFPNYSSELNVNALELDDSALYLCASSLAGRGHGYTFGSGTRLTVV.

This chain uses TRBV27 with TRBJ2-3; 10 bases line up with TRBD2. The CDR3 has 15 amino acids. In germline, CDR1 is MNHEY, CDR2 SMNVEV (reference sequence). V lost 6 bases to trimming and J lost 5 bases; unmatched junction nucleotides: 8. The CDR3 sequence is CASRESGGAKDTQYF. CDR3 in DNA: TGTGCCAGCAGAGAGAGCGGGGGGGCCAAAGATACGCAGTATTTT.

The rearrangement joins TRBV10-3 to TRBJ2-1, with D possibly TRBD1 on 5 matching bases. This CDR3 spans 13 amino acids. Trimming took off 11 bases at V and 0 bases at J, with 11 bases between the two ends. Germline V CDR1 and CDR2: ENHRY, SYGVKD. CDR3 residues: CALGASSYNEQFF. The CDR3, as DNA: TGTGCCCTTGGGGCGAGCTCCTACAATGAGCAGTTCTTC.

The chain employs TRBV5-4 and TRBJ2-7; D possibly corresponds to TRBD2 (6 bases). This CDR3 is 15 amino acids long. Germline V gene data show CDR1 as SGHNT and CDR2 as YYREEE (reference sequence). V was trimmed by 0 bases and J by 3 bases, leaving 13 bases between them. CDR3 region: CASSLAPVEGYEQYF. The CDR3 DNA sequence: TGTGCCAGCAGCTTGGCCCCGGTGGAGGGCTACGAGCAGTACTTC.